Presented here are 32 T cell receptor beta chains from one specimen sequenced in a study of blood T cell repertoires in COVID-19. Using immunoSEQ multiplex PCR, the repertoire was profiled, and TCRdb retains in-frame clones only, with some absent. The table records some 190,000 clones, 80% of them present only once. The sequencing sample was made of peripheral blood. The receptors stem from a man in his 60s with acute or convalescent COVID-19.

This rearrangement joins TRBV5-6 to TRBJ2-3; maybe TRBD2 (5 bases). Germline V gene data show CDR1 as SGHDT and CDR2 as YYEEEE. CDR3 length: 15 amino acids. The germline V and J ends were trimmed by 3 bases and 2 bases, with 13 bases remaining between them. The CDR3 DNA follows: TGTGCCAGCAGCTCCTACGGACTTTTCACAGATACGCAGTATTTT. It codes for CASSSYGLFTDTQYF.

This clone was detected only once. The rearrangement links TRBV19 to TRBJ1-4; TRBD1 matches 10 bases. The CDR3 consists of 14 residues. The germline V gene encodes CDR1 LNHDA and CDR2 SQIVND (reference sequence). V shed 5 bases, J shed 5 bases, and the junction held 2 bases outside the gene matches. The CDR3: CASSRQGANEKLFF. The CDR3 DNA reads TGTGCCAGTAGTCGACAGGGGGCCAATGAAAAACTGTTTTTT.

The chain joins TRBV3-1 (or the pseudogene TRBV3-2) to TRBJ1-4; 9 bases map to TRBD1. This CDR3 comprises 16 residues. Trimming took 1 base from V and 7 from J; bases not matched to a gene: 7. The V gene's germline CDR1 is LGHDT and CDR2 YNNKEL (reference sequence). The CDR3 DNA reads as TGTGCCAGCAGCCAAGTCCTTGGGACAGGGTTTGAAAAACTGTTTTTT. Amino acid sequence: CASSQVLGTGFEKLFF.

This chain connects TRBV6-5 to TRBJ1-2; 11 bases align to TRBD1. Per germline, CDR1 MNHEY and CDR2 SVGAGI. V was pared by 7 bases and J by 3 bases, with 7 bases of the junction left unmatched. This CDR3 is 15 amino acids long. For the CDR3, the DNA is TGTGCCAGCACCTCCAGGACAGGGGGCGACTATGGCTACACCTTC. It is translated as CASTSRTGGDYGYTF.

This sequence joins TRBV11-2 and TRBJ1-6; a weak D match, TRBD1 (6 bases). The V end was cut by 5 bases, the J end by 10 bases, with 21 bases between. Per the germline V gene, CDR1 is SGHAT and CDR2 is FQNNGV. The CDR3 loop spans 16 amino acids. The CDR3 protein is CASSPSGLQGRSPLHF. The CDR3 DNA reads TGTGCCAGCAGCCCGAGTGGGCTACAGGGTCGGTCACCCCTCCACTTT.

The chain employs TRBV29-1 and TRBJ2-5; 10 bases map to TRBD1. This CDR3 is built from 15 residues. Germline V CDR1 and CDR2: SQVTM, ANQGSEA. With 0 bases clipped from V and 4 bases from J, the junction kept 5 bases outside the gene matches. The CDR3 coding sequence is TGCAGCGTTGAAGATGGGACAGGGGCCCCAGAGACCCAGTACTTC. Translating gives CSVEDGTGAPETQYF.

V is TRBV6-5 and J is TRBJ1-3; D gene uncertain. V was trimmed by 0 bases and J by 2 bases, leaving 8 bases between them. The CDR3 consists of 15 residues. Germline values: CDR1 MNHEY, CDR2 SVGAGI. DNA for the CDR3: TGTGCCAGCAGTTACTCGAGCGGCACTGGAAACACCATATATTTT. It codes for CASSYSSGTGNTIYF.

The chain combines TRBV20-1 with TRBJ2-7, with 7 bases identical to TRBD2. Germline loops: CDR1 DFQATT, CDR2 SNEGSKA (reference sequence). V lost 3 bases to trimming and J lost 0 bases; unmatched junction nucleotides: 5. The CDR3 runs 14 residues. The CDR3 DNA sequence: TGCAGTGCTAGTCAGCGGGGTGGCTCCTACGAGCAGTACTTC. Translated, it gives CSASQRGGSYEQYF.

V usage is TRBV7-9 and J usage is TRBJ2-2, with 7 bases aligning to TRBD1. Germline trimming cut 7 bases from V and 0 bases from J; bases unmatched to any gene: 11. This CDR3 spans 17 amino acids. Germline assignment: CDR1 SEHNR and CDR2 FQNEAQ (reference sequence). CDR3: CASNPAPGQTNTGELFF. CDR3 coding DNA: TGTGCCAGCAACCCTGCTCCGGGACAGACGAACACCGGGGAGCTGTTTTTT.

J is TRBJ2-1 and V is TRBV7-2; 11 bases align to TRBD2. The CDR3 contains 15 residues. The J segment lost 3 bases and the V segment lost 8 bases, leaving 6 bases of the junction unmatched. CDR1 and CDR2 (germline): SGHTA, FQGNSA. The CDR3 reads CASSSTSGGYNEQFF. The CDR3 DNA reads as TGTGCCAGCTCGTCAACTAGCGGGGGCTACAATGAGCAGTTCTTC. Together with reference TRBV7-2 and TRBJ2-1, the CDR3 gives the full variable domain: GAGVSQSPSNKVTEKGKDVELRCDPISGHTALYWYRQSLGQGLEFLIYFQGNSAPDKSGLPSDRFSAERTGGSVSTLTIQRTQQEDSAVYLCASSSTSGGYNEQFFGPGTRLTVL.

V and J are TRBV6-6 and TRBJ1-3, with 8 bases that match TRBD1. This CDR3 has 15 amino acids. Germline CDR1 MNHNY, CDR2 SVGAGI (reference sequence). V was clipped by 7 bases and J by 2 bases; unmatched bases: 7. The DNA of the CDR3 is TGTGCCAGCATAGGACAGGGAAGCCCTGGAAACACCATATATTTT. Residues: CASIGQGSPGNTIYF.

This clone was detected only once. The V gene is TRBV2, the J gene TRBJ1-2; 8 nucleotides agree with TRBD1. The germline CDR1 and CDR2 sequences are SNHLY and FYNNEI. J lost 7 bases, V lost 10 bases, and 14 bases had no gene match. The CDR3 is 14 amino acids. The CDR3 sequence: CANTLQGARGGYTF. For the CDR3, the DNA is TGTGCCAACACACTTCAGGGGGCGCGTGGTGGCTACACCTTC.

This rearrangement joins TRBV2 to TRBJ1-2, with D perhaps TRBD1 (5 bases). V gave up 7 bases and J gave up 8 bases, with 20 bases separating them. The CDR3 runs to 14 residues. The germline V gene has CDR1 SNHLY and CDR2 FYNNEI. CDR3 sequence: CASTAKRAGRGYTF. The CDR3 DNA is TGTGCCAGCACCGCTAAAAGGGCAGGGCGCGGCTACACCTTC. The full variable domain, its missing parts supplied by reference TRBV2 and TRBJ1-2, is EPEVTQTPSHQVTQMGQEVILRCVPISNHLYFYWYRQILGQKVEFLVSFYNNEISEKSEIFDDQFSVERPDGSNFTLKIRSTKLEDSAMYFCASTAKRAGRGYTFGSGTRLTVV.

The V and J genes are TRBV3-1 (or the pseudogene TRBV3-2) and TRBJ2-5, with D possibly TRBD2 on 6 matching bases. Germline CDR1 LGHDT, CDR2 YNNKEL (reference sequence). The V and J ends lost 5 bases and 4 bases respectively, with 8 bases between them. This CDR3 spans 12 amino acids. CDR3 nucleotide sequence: TGTGCCAGCAGCTCGGGGGTAGAGACCCAGTACTTC. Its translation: CASSSGVETQYF.

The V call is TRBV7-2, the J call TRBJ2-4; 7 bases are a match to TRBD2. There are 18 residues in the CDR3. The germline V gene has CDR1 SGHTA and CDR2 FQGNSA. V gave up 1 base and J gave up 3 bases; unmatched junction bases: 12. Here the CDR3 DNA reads TGTGCCAGCAGCTTAGGAACGGCCGGGGGGAGGGGCAAAAACATTCAGTACTTC. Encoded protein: CASSLGTAGGRGKNIQYF.

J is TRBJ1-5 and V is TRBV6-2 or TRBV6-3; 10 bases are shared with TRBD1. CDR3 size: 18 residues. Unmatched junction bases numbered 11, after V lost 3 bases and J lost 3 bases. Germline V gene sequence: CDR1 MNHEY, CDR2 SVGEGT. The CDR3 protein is CASSYTQGQGFSNQPQHF. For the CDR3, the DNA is TGTGCCAGCAGTTATACCCAGGGACAGGGGTTTTCCAATCAGCCCCAGCATTTT.

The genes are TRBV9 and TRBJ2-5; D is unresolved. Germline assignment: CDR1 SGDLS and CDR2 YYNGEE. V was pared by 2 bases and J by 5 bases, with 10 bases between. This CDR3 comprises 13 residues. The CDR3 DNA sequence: TGTGCCAGCAGCGTTAAGCTCGGGGAGACCCAGTACTTC. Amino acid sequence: CASSVKLGETQYF.

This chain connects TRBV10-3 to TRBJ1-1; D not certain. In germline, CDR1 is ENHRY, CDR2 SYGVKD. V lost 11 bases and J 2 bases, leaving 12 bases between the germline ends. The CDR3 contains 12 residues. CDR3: CASGGRNTEAFF. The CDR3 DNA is TGTGCCTCGGGAGGAAGAAACACTGAAGCTTTCTTT.

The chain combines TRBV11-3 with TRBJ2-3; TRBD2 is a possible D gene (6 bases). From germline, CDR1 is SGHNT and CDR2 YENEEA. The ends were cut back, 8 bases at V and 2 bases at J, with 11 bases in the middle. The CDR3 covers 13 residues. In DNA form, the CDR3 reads TGTGCCAGCGGCGGAGGGGACACAGATACGCAGTATTTT. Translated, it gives CASGGGDTDTQYF.

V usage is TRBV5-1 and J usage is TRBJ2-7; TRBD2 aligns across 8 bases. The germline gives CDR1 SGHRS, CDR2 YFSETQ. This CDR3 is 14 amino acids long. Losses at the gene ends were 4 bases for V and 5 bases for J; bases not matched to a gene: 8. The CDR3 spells CASSLGLAFHEQYF. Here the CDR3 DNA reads TGCGCCAGCAGCCTAGGACTAGCCTTTCACGAGCAGTACTTC.

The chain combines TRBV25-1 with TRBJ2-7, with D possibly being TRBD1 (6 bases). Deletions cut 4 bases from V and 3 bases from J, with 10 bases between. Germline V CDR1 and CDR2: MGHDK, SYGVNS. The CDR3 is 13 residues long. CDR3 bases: TGTGCCAGCAGTGCAGGGGCATTCTACGAGCAGTACTTC. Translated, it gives CASSAGAFYEQYF.

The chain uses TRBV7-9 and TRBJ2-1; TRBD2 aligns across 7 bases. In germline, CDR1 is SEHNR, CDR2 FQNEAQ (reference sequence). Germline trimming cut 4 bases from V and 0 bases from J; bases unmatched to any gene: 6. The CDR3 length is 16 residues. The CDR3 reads CASSSKRDTSYNEQFF. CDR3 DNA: TGTGCCAGCAGCTCAAAGCGGGATACCTCCTACAATGAGCAGTTCTTC.

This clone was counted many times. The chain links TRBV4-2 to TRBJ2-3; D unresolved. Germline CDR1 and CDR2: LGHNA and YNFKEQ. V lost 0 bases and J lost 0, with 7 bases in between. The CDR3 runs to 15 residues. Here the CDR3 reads CASSQDFPSTDTQYF. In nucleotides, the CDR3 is TGTGCCAGCAGCCAAGATTTTCCTAGCACAGATACGCAGTATTTT.

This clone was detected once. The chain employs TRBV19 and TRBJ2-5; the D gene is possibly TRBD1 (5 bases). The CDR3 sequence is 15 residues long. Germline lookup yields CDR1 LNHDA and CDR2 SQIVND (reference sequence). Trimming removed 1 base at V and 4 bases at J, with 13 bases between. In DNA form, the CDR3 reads TGTGCCAGTAGTATAGGTCCAGGGATGGGAGAGACCCAGTACTTC. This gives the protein CASSIGPGMGETQYF.

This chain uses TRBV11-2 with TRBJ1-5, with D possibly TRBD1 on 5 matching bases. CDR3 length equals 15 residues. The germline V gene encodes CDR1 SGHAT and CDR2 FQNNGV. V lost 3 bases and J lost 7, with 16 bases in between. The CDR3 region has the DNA TGTGCCAGCAGCTTCGGGCCAGTCGGGGGGCAGCCCCAGCATTTT. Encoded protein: CASSFGPVGGQPQHF.

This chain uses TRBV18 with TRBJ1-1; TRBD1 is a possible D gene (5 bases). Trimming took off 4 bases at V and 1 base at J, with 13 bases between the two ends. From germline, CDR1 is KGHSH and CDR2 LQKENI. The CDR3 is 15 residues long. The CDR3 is CASSRPRATNTEAFF. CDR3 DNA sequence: TGTGCCAGCTCACGCCCCAGGGCCACGAACACTGAAGCTTTCTTT. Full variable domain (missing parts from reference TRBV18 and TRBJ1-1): NAGVMQNPRHLVRRRGQEARLRCSPMKGHSHVYWYRQLPEEGLKFMVYLQKENIIDESGMPKERFSAEFPKEGPSILRIQQVVRGDSAAYFCASSRPRATNTEAFFGQGTRLTVV.

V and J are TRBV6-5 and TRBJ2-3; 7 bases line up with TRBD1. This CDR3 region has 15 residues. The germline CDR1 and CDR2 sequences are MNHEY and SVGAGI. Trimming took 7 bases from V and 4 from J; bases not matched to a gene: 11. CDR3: CASIGMRGRADTQYF. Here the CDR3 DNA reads TGTGCCAGCATCGGGATGAGGGGGCGCGCAGATACGCAGTATTTT.

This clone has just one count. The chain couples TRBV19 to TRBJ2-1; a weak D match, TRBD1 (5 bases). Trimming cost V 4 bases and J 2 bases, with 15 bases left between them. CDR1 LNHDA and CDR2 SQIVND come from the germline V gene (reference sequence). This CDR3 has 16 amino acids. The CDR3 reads CASSTNRMLAYNEQFF. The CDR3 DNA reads TGTGCCAGTAGTACTAACAGGATGCTTGCCTACAATGAGCAGTTCTTC.

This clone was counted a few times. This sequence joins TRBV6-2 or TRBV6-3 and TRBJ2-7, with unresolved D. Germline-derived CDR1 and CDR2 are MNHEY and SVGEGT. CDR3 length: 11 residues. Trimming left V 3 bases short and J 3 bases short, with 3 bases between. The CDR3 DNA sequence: TGTGCCAGCAGTTATTACTACGAGCAGTACTTC. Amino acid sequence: CASSYYYEQYF.

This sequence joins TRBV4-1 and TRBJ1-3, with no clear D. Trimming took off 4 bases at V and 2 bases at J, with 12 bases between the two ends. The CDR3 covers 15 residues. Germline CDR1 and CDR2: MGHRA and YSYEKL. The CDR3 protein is CASSPPGRAGNTIYF. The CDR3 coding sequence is TGCGCCAGCAGCCCTCCGGGGAGGGCTGGAAACACCATATATTTT.

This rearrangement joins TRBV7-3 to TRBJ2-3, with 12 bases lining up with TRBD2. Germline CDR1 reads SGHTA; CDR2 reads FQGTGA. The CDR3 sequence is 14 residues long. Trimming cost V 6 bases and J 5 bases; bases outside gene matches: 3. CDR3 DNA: TGTGCCAGCAGAACTAGCGGGGGGAGAGATACGCAGTATTTT. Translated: CASRTSGGRDTQYF. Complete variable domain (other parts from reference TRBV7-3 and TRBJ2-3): GAGVSQTPSNKVTEKGKYVELRCDPISGHTALYWYRQSLGQGPEFLIYFQGTGAADDSGLPNDRFFAVRPEGSVSTLKIQRTERGDSAVYLCASRTSGGRDTQYFGPGTRLTVL.

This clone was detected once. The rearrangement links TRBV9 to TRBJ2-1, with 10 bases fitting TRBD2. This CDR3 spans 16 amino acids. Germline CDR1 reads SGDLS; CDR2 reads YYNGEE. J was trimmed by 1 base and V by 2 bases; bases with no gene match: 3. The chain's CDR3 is CASSVLLAGSYNEQFF. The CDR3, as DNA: TGTGCCAGCAGCGTTCTACTAGCGGGATCCTACAATGAGCAGTTCTTC.